A selection of T cell receptor beta chains follows, all from one sample in a study of T cells in Graves' hyperthyroidism and ophthalmopathy. TCRdb recomputed calls from the multiplex PCR reads with MiXCR, one row per CDR3 protein. Of 250,000 to 300,000 distinct CDR3 sequences in the sample, 13% were seen once. The sequencing sample was made of blood. These receptors came from a woman in her twenties or thirties with Graves' hyperthyroidism that later progressed to Graves' ophthalmopathy. Both conserved end residues are trimmed from each CDR3. Fields, in order: V gene, CDR3 protein.

TRBV27 | ASSLAVDYEQY
TRBV6-2/TRBV6-3 | ASRSGGISGNTIY
TRBV7-9 | ASTTRTSGPSSYNEQF
TRBV3-1 | ASSLGQGHPLTDTQY
TRBV4-3 | ASSQNPSPYNEQF
TRBV2 | ATYLRGKGTGELF
TRBV30 | AWSVGKSNYGYT
TRBV11-2 | ASERGRVNEQF
TRBV12-3/TRBV12-4 | ASSPQTGLTLGNTIY
TRBV28 | ASSPGVSNQPQH
TRBV6-1 | ASRQGAHYEQY
TRBV2 | ASSEGGTSGRGETQY
TRBV7-9 | ASSDTRESYEQY
TRBV29-1 | SVLPGQAYEQY
TRBV11-1 | ASSLLREGPETQY
TRBV10-3 | ASNHFTGKAF
TRBV2 | ASTPGTSGSYEQY
TRBV20-1 | SARDHSGLNNEQF
TRBV3-1 | ASSQEIHEQY
TRBV19 | ASSYGQGGTGYT
TRBV7-3 | ASSPSGTEYGYT
TRBV24-1 | ATSESGSYGYT
TRBV3-1 | ASSPAQQGYGYT
TRBV30 | AWSRAGVETQY
TRBV6-2/TRBV6-3 | ATSRGREGYT
TRBV5-1 | ASSWVTSGRAADTQY